This T cell receptor beta chain originates from a study of blood T cells in healthy people across ages. A second about 7 to 11 cycle PCR used barcoded and J-beta primers. Template switching added a 12-random-nucleotide identifier to every cDNA molecule. TCRdb analysed the 5' RACE reads with MiXCR anew, one entry per CDR3 protein. The sample holds about 1.7 million distinct CDR3 sequences, approximately 30% seen once. A minimum of 6.5 million PBMCs was isolated per sample. This CDR3 spans 13 amino acids. CDR1 and CDR2 from the germline V gene are SGHDT and YYEEEE. V was cut by 3 bases and J by 5 bases, with 9 bases left in between. This clonotype was seen more than once but under ten times. The antigen is unknown. Study-wide results and caveats: One million T cells yielded diversity estimates that were considered underestimates. Long-lived donors exceeded aged donors in naive CD4+ cells and diversity.

This clonotype was obtained from a woman in her thirties in good health. The chain carries TRBV5-6 and TRBJ2-1; D call uncertain. The sample comprised blood. Here the CDR3 reads CASSSSMNNEQFF. The CDR3 nucleotides read TGTGCCAGCAGCTCATCGATGAACAATGAGCAGTTCTTC.